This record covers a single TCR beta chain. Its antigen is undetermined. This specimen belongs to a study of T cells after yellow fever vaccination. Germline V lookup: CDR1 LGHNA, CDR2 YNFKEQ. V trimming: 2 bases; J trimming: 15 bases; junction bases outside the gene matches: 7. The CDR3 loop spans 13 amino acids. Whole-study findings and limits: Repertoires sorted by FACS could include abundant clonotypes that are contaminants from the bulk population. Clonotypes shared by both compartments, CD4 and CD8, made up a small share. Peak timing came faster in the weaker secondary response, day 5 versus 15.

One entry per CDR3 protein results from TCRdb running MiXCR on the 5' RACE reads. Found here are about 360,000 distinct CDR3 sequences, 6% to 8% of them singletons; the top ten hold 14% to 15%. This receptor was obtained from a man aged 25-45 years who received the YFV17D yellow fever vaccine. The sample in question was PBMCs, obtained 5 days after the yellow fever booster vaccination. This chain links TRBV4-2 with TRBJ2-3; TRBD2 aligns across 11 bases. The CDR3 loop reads CASSQWGGLAGYF. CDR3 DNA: TGTGCCAGCAGCCAATGGGGCGGACTAGCGGGTTATTTT.